A selection of T cell receptor beta chains follows, all from one sample in a study of cytomegalovirus exposure and HLA in healthy donors. Measured with immunoSEQ multiplex PCR; TCRdb has only the in-frame clones, and not every one. The repertoire holds some 140,000 clones, around 80% seen once, with around 1.5% in the top ten. The sequencing sample was made of PBMCs. Receptor source: a woman aged 18-29 years in good health and CMV-seronegative. CDR3s include the opening cysteine and the closing phenylalanine or tryptophan. Fields, in order: J gene, clone size, CDR3 length, D gene, V gene, CDR3 DNA, CDR3 protein. The D gene is left open where the match is weak. Expanded clones get a size class; other rows say once, few or many, or leave the size out.

>TRBJ2-5|NA|12|NA|TRBV7-6
TGTGCCAGCAGCTTAGCGAGGGAGACCCAGTACTTC
CASSLARETQYF
>TRBJ1-2|NA|15|NA|TRBV6-6
TGTGCCAGCAGTTACTCGAGCCAGACAGACTATGGCTACACCTTC
CASSYSSQTDYGYTF
>TRBJ2-7|NA|13|NA|TRBV7-2
TGTGCCAGCAGCTTGGGCGATTCCTACGAGCAGTACTTC
CASSLGDSYEQYF
>TRBJ1-1|NA|13|NA|TRBV5-1
TGCGCCAGCAGCTTGACGGGGAACACTGAAGCTTTCTTT
CASSLTGNTEAFF
>TRBJ2-3|NA|15|NA|TRBV18
TGTGCCAGCTCACCAGTAGCAGGGGCCCCAGATACGCAGTATTTT
CASSPVAGAPDTQYF
>TRBJ2-3|NA|15|TRBD2|TRBV5-4
TGTGCCAGCAGCAACTTAGCGGGAGGGCCCGATACGCAGTATTTT
CASSNLAGGPDTQYF
>TRBJ2-7|NA|14|NA|TRBV11-2
TGTGCCAGCAGCTTAACACCTCAATTCTACGAGCAGTACTTC
CASSLTPQFYEQYF
>TRBJ1-2|NA|16|NA|TRBV11-2
TGTGCCAGCAGCGCCTTGGGGGGTCAGAGTAACTATGGCTACACCTTC
CASSALGGQSNYGYTF
>TRBJ2-5|NA|15|TRBD1|TRBV7-9
TGTGCCAGCAGCGAAAGACAGGGGGCGGGAGAGACCCAGTACTTC
CASSERQGAGETQYF
>TRBJ1-5|NA|13|TRBD1|TRBV10-3
TGTGCCATCCAGGGACAGGGGGGTCAGCCCCAGCATTTT
CAIQGQGGQPQHF
>TRBJ1-1|few|15|NA|TRBV6-5
TGTGCCAGCAGTTACAAGAGGCGCATGAACACTGAAGCTTTCTTT
CASSYKRRMNTEAFF
>TRBJ1-2|NA|14|NA|TRBV6-1
TGTGCCAGCAGTGGGGCACCCGGGGGTTATGGCTACACCTTC
CASSGAPGGYGYTF
>TRBJ1-1|NA|13|NA|TRBV19
TGTGCCAGTAAGGGCAGGGTAAACACTGAAGCTTTCTTT
CASKGRVNTEAFF
>TRBJ2-5|NA|16|TRBD2|TRBV6-4
TGTGCCAGCAGGGGCTGTGACCCAGGGAGGGAAGAGACCCAGTACTTC
CASRGCDPGREETQYF
>TRBJ2-7|NA|15|NA|TRBV4-1
TGCGCCAGCAGCCAATTAGACTCCGCAGGAGGCGAGCAGTACTTC
CASSQLDSAGGEQYF
>TRBJ2-1|NA|15|NA|TRBV7-2
TGTGCCAGCAGCTCAACTAGGGTACCATACAATGAGCAGTTCTTC
CASSSTRVPYNEQFF
>TRBJ2-2|NA|16|TRBD1|TRBV19
TGTGCCAGTAGTGCCCGACAGGGAAGAGAAACCGGGGAGCTGTTTTTT
CASSARQGRETGELFF
>TRBJ1-3|NA|14|TRBD1|TRBV30
TGTGCCTGGAATTACAGGGGCCTGGGGGACACCATATATTTT
CAWNYRGLGDTIYF
>TRBJ2-1|NA|13|TRBD2|TRBV7-9
TGTGCCAGCGGGCGGGAGGCGCCCGATGAGCAGTTCTTC
CASGREAPDEQFF
>TRBJ1-3|NA|15|TRBD1|TRBV6-5
TGTGCCAGCAGTCCGGACAGGGATTCTGGAAACACCATATATTTT
CASSPDRDSGNTIYF
>TRBJ2-1|once|14|NA|TRBV30
TGTGCCTGGACCGGAACGGGAGTAGTTAATGAGCAGTTCTTC
CAWTGTGVVNEQFF
>TRBJ2-2|NA|14|TRBD2|TRBV11-2
TGTGCCAGCAGCCCGGGCGGGGGGACCGGGGAGCTGTTTTTT
CASSPGGGTGELFF
>TRBJ1-1|NA|14|NA|TRBV10-3
TGTGCCATCAGTGATAACCCCTGGAGTACTGAAGCTTTCTTT
CAISDNPWSTEAFF
>TRBJ1-2|NA|13|TRBD1|TRBV10-3
TGTGCCACTACAGGGGAAAGAGGCTATGGCTACACCTTC
CATTGERGYGYTF
>TRBJ2-1|NA|16|NA|TRBV27
TGTGCCAGCAGTTTATCCCCGGGGATCGACCGGGATGAGCAGTTCTTC
CASSLSPGIDRDEQFF
>TRBJ1-4|once|15|NA|TRBV15
TGTGCCACCAGCAGAGATTTAGGCGGGCGGGGGAAACTGTTTTTT
CATSRDLGGRGKLFF
>TRBJ2-7|NA|10|TRBD1|TRBV29-1
TGCAGCGCTGGGACAGACGAGCAGTACTTC
CSAGTDEQYF
>TRBJ2-3|NA|16|TRBD2|TRBV6-5
TGTGCCAGCAGTTCCCCCGGGACTAGGGCTCAGGATACGCAGTATTTT
CASSSPGTRAQDTQYF
>TRBJ2-6|NA|17|NA|TRBV7-9
TGTGCCAGCAGCTTGGACCGGGAGTTCGCTGGGGCCAACGTCCTGACTTTC
CASSLDREFAGANVLTF
>TRBJ2-1|once|18|NA|TRBV2
TGTGCCAGCATGTCGAGAGCTAGCCGCTTGAGCTCCTACAATGAGCAGTTCTTC
CASMSRASRLSSYNEQFF
>TRBJ1-2|NA|11|NA|TRBV5-1
TGCGCCAGCAGCTTGGCCGGGGGCTACACCTTC
CASSLAGGYTF
>TRBJ1-1|NA|14|NA|TRBV5-1
TGCGCCAGCAGCCTCGGGACACTGGACACTGAAGCTTTCTTT
CASSLGTLDTEAFF
>TRBJ1-1|NA|13|NA|TRBV6-1
TGTGCCAGCAGAGACACAATGAACACTGAAGCTTTCTTT
CASRDTMNTEAFF
>TRBJ1-2|NA|14|NA|TRBV6-6
TGTGCCAGCAGTTACGAGAGATTTAACTATGGCTACACCTTC
CASSYERFNYGYTF
>TRBJ1-1|NA|13|TRBD1|TRBV12-5
TGTGCTAGTGGAAGTGACAGGGCTACTGAAGCTTTCTTT
CASGSDRATEAFF
>TRBJ2-7|NA|14|TRBD2|TRBV6-5
TGTGCCAGCCGCGGACTAGACCCCGTCTACGAGCAGTACTTC
CASRGLDPVYEQYF
>TRBJ1-5|once|16|NA|TRBV4-1
TGCGCCAGCAGCCAAGAATGGACTTATAGCAATCAGCCCCAGCATTTT
CASSQEWTYSNQPQHF
>TRBJ1-1|NA|13|NA|TRBV6-5
TGTGCCAGCCGGGAGACCGAGAACACTGAAGCTTTCTTT
CASRETENTEAFF
>TRBJ2-3|NA|15|NA|TRBV2
TGTGCCAGCAGCCCCCGGAGGGCGGGAACAGATACGCAGTATTTT
CASSPRRAGTDTQYF
>TRBJ2-1|NA|16|TRBD2|TRBV7-6
TGTGCCAGCAGCTTAGGGTTAGCGGGAGCCTACAATGAGCAGTTCTTC
CASSLGLAGAYNEQFF
>TRBJ2-5|NA|16|TRBD2|TRBV7-9
TGTGCCAGCAGCTTAACGAGCGGGAGGGGAGGAGAGACCCAGTACTTC
CASSLTSGRGGETQYF
>TRBJ2-1|NA|16|TRBD2|TRBV5-6
TGTGCCAGCACCCTATTCCTAGCGGGAGAGGTCGGTGAGCAGTTCTTC
CASTLFLAGEVGEQFF
>TRBJ1-5|NA|14|NA|TRBV2
TGTGCCAGCGGGGGGACGGCCTCGGGGCAGCCCCAGCATTTT
CASGGTASGQPQHF
>TRBJ1-2|NA|14|TRBD1|TRBV5-1
TGCGCCAGCAGCCCTGGACAGGGCCCATGGGGCTACACCTTC
CASSPGQGPWGYTF
>TRBJ1-1|NA|19|NA|TRBV5-1
TGCGCCAGCAGCTTGGGATATCCTAGCGGAGGTTTAAGTCCCACTGAAGCTTTCTTT
CASSLGYPSGGLSPTEAFF
>TRBJ1-4|NA|16|NA|TRBV6-5
TGTGCCAGCAGTTATTTAGGGGCAGGAGATAATGAAAAACTGTTTTTT
CASSYLGAGDNEKLFF
>TRBJ1-5|NA|15|NA|TRBV2
TGTGCCAGCAGTGAAGACAGTAGTAGCAATCAGCCCCAGCATTTT
CASSEDSSSNQPQHF
>TRBJ1-1|NA|16|TRBD1|TRBV9
TGTGCCAGCAGCCCGGCGACAGGGGGCTTGGACACTGAAGCTTTCTTT
CASSPATGGLDTEAFF
>TRBJ1-2|NA|13|TRBD1|TRBV29-1
TGCAGCGTTGAAGGGACAGGGGGATCTGGCTACACCTTC
CSVEGTGGSGYTF
>TRBJ2-6|once|16|NA|TRBV30
TGTGCCTGGAGTGGCGGTTCACGCTCTGGGGCCAACGTCCTGACTTTC
CAWSGGSRSGANVLTF
>TRBJ1-1|NA|14|TRBD1|TRBV19
TGTGCCAGTAGTTGGGACAGCATGAACACTGAAGCTTTCTTT
CASSWDSMNTEAFF